Listed below are T cell receptor beta chains from one sample, sequenced in a study of blood T cell repertoires in COVID-19. Data came from immunoSEQ multiplex PCR; TCRdb stores just in-frame clones and leaves some out. The repertoire holds 150,000 to 200,000 clones, with 75% to 90% as singletons. Sequenced input: peripheral blood. The receptors originated from a woman in her seventies with COVID-19, enrolled during active disease. The CDR3 runs from the conserved cysteine through the conserved F or W. Fields, in order: V gene, clone size, J gene, D gene, CDR3 DNA, CDR3 protein. D genes are given only for firm matches. Not all rows give a size; the values are once, few, many and, for expanded clones, a class.

TRBV20-1	once	TRBJ2-1	TRBD2	TGCAGTGCTAGTCTGGGACTAGGGGTACGCAATGAGCAGTTCTTC	CSASLGLGVRNEQFF
TRBV5-1	many	TRBJ1-4	TRBD1	TGCGCCAGCAGGGGGACAGGGGCAACTAATGAAAAACTGTTTTTT	CASRGTGATNEKLFF
TRBV3-1/TRBV3-2	-	TRBJ2-1	-	TGTGCCAGCAGCCAAGATCGAGCTAGCGTCCTGTTCTTC	CASSQDRASVLFF
TRBV7-2	-	TRBJ2-7	TRBD2	TGTGCCAGCAGCTCCTCTAGCGGGAAGTCCTACGAGCAGTACTTC	CASSSSSGKSYEQYF
TRBV5-8	-	TRBJ1-5	-	TGTGCCAGCAGCTTCAGGGGTGGCAATCAGCCCCAGCATTTT	CASSFRGGNQPQHF
TRBV7-2	-	TRBJ1-4	TRBD1	TGTGCCAGCAGCTTCGGAACAGGGGGGTTTGAAAAACTGTTTTTT	CASSFGTGGFEKLFF
TRBV11-2	few	TRBJ2-5	TRBD2	TGTGCCAGCAGCTCCATTATGACTAGCGGGAACCAAGAGACCCAGTACTTC	CASSSIMTSGNQETQYF
TRBV12-3/TRBV12-4	-	TRBJ1-1	-	TGTGCCAGCAGGCGTCGACTCAACACTGAAGCTTTCTTT	CASRRRLNTEAFF
TRBV7-2	-	TRBJ2-5	-	TGTGCCAGCAGCTTCTTGGGAGTAGAGACCCAGTACTTC	CASSFLGVETQYF
TRBV7-9	-	TRBJ2-7	-	TGTGCCAGCAGCCCTAGGGGGGGGGCCCCTTATGAGCAGTACTTC	CASSPRGGAPYEQYF
TRBV7-2	-	TRBJ2-1	TRBD2	TGTGCCAGCAGCCTCGGACTAGCGGGAGTCAGAGAGCAGTTCTTC	CASSLGLAGVREQFF
TRBV28	-	TRBJ1-2	TRBD1	TGTGCCAGCAGTGGACCGGGACAGGGGACGACTAACTATGGCTACACCTTC	CASSGPGQGTTNYGYTF
TRBV27	once	TRBJ1-2	TRBD1	TGTGCCAGCAGTTACCTCGGACAGGGGACCAACTATGGCTACACCTTC	CASSYLGQGTNYGYTF
TRBV2	many	TRBJ1-3	-	TGTGCCAGCAGGGCCCCCCAGGGGAGTGCTGGAAACACCATATATTTT	CASRAPQGSAGNTIYF
TRBV19	-	TRBJ2-3	-	TGTGCCAGTACATCTAGAACAGATACGCAGTATTTT	CASTSRTDTQYF
TRBV18	-	TRBJ1-2	-	TGTGCCAGCTCACCAGAGAACAGCTATGGCTACACCTTC	CASSPENSYGYTF
TRBV3-1/TRBV3-2	once	TRBJ1-6	TRBD1	TGTGCCAGCAGCGTCCGGGACAGGGGTCATTCACCCCTCCACTTT	CASSVRDRGHSPLHF
TRBV6-2/TRBV6-3	-	TRBJ1-1	-	TGTGCCAGCAGTTACCTCGACACTGAAGCTTTCTTT	CASSYLDTEAFF
TRBV6-6	once	TRBJ2-7	TRBD2	TGTGCCAGCAGGCGATTCGGGAGCGGGAGCATCTCCTACGAGCAGTACTTC	CASRRFGSGSISYEQYF
TRBV18	-	TRBJ2-1	TRBD2	TGTGCCAGCTCACCACTAGCGGGGGGGGTAAGCTCCTACAATGAGCAGTTCTTC	CASSPLAGGVSSYNEQFF
TRBV15	once	TRBJ1-2	-	TGTGCCACCAGCAGAGAAACAGGGATGAGCTATGGCTACACCTTC	CATSRETGMSYGYTF
TRBV18	-	TRBJ2-1	TRBD2	TGTGCCAGCTCACCAGGACTAGCGGCTAATAATGAGCAGTTCTTC	CASSPGLAANNEQFF
TRBV10-3	once	TRBJ2-1	-	TGTGCCATCCAACCAAATAGTCGTGAGCAGTTCTTC	CAIQPNSREQFF
TRBV27	few	TRBJ2-2	TRBD1	TGTGCCAGCAGATCCGGGACAGTCCGGACCGGGGAGCTGTTTTTT	CASRSGTVRTGELFF
TRBV9	-	TRBJ2-2	TRBD2	TGTGCCAGCAGCCGACTAGCGGGAGACGTCGGGGAGCTGTTTTTT	CASSRLAGDVGELFF
TRBV7-8	-	TRBJ2-7	-	TGTGCCAGCAGCTTAACCGGGGGTTACTACGAGCAGTACTTC	CASSLTGGYYEQYF
TRBV29-1	few	TRBJ2-7	TRBD2	TGCAGCGTTGACGGGACTAGCGGCTACGAGCAGTACTTC	CSVDGTSGYEQYF
TRBV30	-	TRBJ1-5	-	TGTGCCTCCGCTCAGGGCGATACTCAGCCCCAGCATTTT	CASAQGDTQPQHF
TRBV4-3	-	TRBJ2-1	-	TGCGCCAGCAGCCAAGATTATAGCAGCTACAATGAGCAGTTCTTC	CASSQDYSSYNEQFF
TRBV3-1/TRBV3-2	-	TRBJ2-2	-	TGTGCCAGCAGCCAAGTGTCCACTAGGCGGCTCACCGGGGAGCTGTTTTTT	CASSQVSTRRLTGELFF
TRBV3-1/TRBV3-2	-	TRBJ2-5	-	TGTGCCAGCAGCCAAGAGGCCCAGGGGGGAGAGACCCAGTACTTC	CASSQEAQGGETQYF
TRBV5-1	-	TRBJ2-1	TRBD2	TGCGCCAGCAGCTTGGAAGGGACTAGAGGCTACAATGAGCAGTTCTTC	CASSLEGTRGYNEQFF
TRBV28	once	TRBJ2-1	-	TGTGCCAGCACCCCGGGACTGCCCTACAATGAGCAGTTCTTC	CASTPGLPYNEQFF
TRBV12-3/TRBV12-4	few	TRBJ1-2	-	TGTGCCAGCAGTGTGGACAGCTATGGCTACACCTTC	CASSVDSYGYTF
TRBV6-6	-	TRBJ1-2	-	TGTGCCAGCAGTTCACAGGGTCCCGCGGGCTATGGCTACACCTTC	CASSSQGPAGYGYTF
TRBV4-3	-	TRBJ2-7	TRBD2	TGCGCCAGCAGCCAAGTCGCAACACTAGCGGGAGCCTCCTACGAGCAGTACTTC	CASSQVATLAGASYEQYF
TRBV19	-	TRBJ1-6	-	TGTGCCAGTAGTGATTGGGGACTTAATTCACCCCTCCACTTT	CASSDWGLNSPLHF
TRBV5-5	-	TRBJ2-1	TRBD2	TGTGCCAGCAGCTTTAGGGGGGGTAGCCGGGAGGGCAGTAATGAGCAGTTCTTC	CASSFRGGSREGSNEQFF
TRBV6-5	once	TRBJ2-5	-	TGTGCCAGCAGTTATACAATCCAAGAGACCCAGTACTTC	CASSYTIQETQYF
TRBV28	few	TRBJ1-2	-	TGTGCCAGCAGACTCCTCAGGGGCGGCTATGGCTACACCTTC	CASRLLRGGYGYTF
TRBV24-1	-	TRBJ2-1	-	TGTGCCACCAGTGGGACATCCTACAATGAGCAGTTCTTC	CATSGTSYNEQFF
TRBV4-1	few	TRBJ2-1	TRBD2	TGCGCCAGCAGCCCGACTAGCGGGACCCGGGGAACTTACAATGAGCAGTTCTTC	CASSPTSGTRGTYNEQFF
TRBV19	-	TRBJ1-5	-	TGTGCCAGTAGTATGGTGTCCGGATCAGGGGATCAGCCCCAGCATTTT	CASSMVSGSGDQPQHF
TRBV13	-	TRBJ2-1	-	TGTGCCAGCAGCTATGTGGGAGCGAAGGGAAACAATGAGCAGTTCTTC	CASSYVGAKGNNEQFF
TRBV7-2	-	TRBJ2-5	-	TGTGCCAGCAGCTGGATATCCAGGGAGACCCAGTACTTC	CASSWISRETQYF
TRBV11-3	-	TRBJ2-1	TRBD2	TGTGCCAGCAGCCTAACTAGCGGGGGCTACAATGAGCAGTTCTTC	CASSLTSGGYNEQFF
TRBV6-6	-	TRBJ2-1	-	TGTGTAAGCTCGGGGAGCTCCTACAATGAGCAGTTCTTC	CVSSGSSYNEQFF
TRBV5-1	-	TRBJ2-1	TRBD2	TGCGCCAGCATACGGGCGGGAGGTGACTACAATGAGCAGTTCTTC	CASIRAGGDYNEQFF
TRBV13	-	TRBJ2-3	-	TGTGCCAGCAGCCCGGGGGGCCTTACCGGGGGCACAGATACGCAGTATTTT	CASSPGGLTGGTDTQYF
TRBV5-5	few	TRBJ2-3	-	TGTGCCAGCAGCTTGGTGGGTAGGATACGTCCCGGGGGGCAGTATTTT	CASSLVGRIRPGGQYF
TRBV5-1	-	TRBJ2-7	-	TGCGCCAGCAGCTTGGTCCCGAGCTCCTACGAGCAGTACTTC	CASSLVPSSYEQYF
TRBV27	-	TRBJ1-6	TRBD1	TGTGCCAGCACGGGAGGTTTACGTTACAGGGGGTCGGATTCACCCCTCCACTTT	CASTGGLRYRGSDSPLHF
TRBV28	-	TRBJ2-3	TRBD2	TGTGCCAGCAGTTTTCTGACTAGCGGTACAGATACGCAGTATTTT	CASSFLTSGTDTQYF
TRBV3-1/TRBV3-2	-	TRBJ1-1	TRBD1	TGTGCCAGCAGCCCTTACGGACAGGGGATGAACACTGAAGCTTTCTTT	CASSPYGQGMNTEAFF
TRBV29-1	-	TRBJ1-2	TRBD1	TGCAGCGTTGAAGATTGGGGACAGGGTAATGGCTACACCTTC	CSVEDWGQGNGYTF
TRBV13	-	TRBJ2-7	-	TGTGCCAGCAGCCCGACCAAACAGGGTCCCTACGAGCAGTACTTC	CASSPTKQGPYEQYF
TRBV11-2	-	TRBJ2-1	TRBD2	TGTGCCAGCAGCTTAAGGCAGCGGGAGGGCCCCAATGAGCAGTTCTTC	CASSLRQREGPNEQFF
TRBV29-1	-	TRBJ2-5	TRBD2	TGCAGCGTTGTTAGCGGGAGTGAGACCCAGTACTTC	CSVVSGSETQYF
TRBV6-5	-	TRBJ2-7	TRBD1	TGTGCCAGCAGCGGCAGGGGGTCCTACGAGCAGTACTTC	CASSGRGSYEQYF